The present entry profiles one T cell receptor beta chain with its context. PCR involved 60 Vbeta and 13 Jbeta primers. Clones were read by immunoSEQ multiplex PCR, and TCRdb kept only the in-frame ones, dropping some. The sample has about 130,000 clones; the top ten hold less than 2.5%. The sample originates from a study of cytomegalovirus exposure and HLA in healthy donors. Material for sequencing was PBMCs. The origin of this receptor is a woman aged 60-75 years in good health and CMV-seronegative.

The CDR3 DNA is TGTGCCAGCTCACCATACGGGGTCACGGGCAATCAGCCCCAGCATTTT. Translating gives CASSPYGVTGNQPQHF. V is TRBV18 and J is TRBJ1-5; D not certain. V lost 2 bases and J 2 bases, leaving 13 bases between the germline ends. The V gene's germline CDR1 is KGHSH and CDR2 LQKENI. This CDR3 has 16 residues.